In its sample, the clone carrying this T cell receptor beta chain was seen a few times. Germline V CDR1 and CDR2: SNHLY, FYNNEI. CDR3 length: 14 amino acids. V lost 10 bases to trimming and J lost 3 bases; unmatched junction nucleotides: 7. The record originates from a study of Ad26.COV2.S vaccination and SARS-CoV-2 variants. Across the study: A participant enrolled in the COV1001 Ad26.COV2.S trial arm provided the sample. The study gave Ad26.COV2.S intramuscularly, once or twice 56 days apart.

TCRdb's table, derived via immunoSEQ multiplex PCR, lists solely in-frame clones and lacks some. Among some 290,000 clones, around four fifths were seen once, and the ten largest hold 2.1%. Treatment reported: around 19 received Ad26.COV2.S at low or high dose, single or two shots; several received placebo; per-sample allocation not given. Sampling occurred on day 63 after the first vaccine or placebo injection. The specimen was peripheral blood, collected in a trial of Ad26.COV2.S vaccine versus placebo. This clonotype was sampled from a person aged 18-60 years who received the Ad26.COV2.S COVID-19 vaccine or a placebo. This chain links TRBV2 with TRBJ1-5; 9 nucleotides line up with TRBD1. CDR3 DNA: TGTGCCACCACAGGACAGGGGACCAATCAGCCCCAGCATTTT. This codes for CATTGQGTNQPQHF.